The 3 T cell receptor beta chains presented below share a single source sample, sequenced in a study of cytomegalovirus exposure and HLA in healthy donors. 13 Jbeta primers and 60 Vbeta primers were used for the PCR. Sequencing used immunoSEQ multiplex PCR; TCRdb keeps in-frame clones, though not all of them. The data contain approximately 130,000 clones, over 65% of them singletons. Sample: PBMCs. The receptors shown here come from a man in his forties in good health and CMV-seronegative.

The CDR3 nucleotides read TGTGCCAGCACAACAGGGGGATGGAACACTGAAGCTTTCTTT. Translated, it gives CASTTGGWNTEAFF. The genes are TRBV27 and TRBJ1-1; 8 bases fit TRBD1. Germline V lookup: CDR1 MNHEY, CDR2 SMNVEV (reference sequence). CDR3 length: 14 residues. The trim removed 7 bases at V and 1 base at J, leaving 5 bases unmatched.

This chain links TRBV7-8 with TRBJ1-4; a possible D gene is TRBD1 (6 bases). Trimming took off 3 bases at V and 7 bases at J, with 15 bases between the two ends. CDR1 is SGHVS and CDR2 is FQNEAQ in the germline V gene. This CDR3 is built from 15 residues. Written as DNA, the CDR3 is TGTGCCAGCAGCTTGGGGGAAGGGGGTGGTGAAAAACTGTTTTTT. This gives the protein CASSLGEGGGEKLFF. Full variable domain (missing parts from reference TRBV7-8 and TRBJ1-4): GAGVSQSPRYKVAKRGQDVALRCDPISGHVSLFWYQQALGQGPEFLTYFQNEAQLDKSGLPSDRFFAERPEGSVSTLKIQRTQQEDSAVYLCASSLGEGGGEKLFFGSGTQLSVL.

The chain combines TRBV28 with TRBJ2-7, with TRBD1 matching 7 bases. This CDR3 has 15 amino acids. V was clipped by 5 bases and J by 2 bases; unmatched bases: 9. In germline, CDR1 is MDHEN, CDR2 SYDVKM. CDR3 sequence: CASSVSTGFPYEQYF. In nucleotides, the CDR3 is TGTGCCAGCAGTGTCTCGACAGGGTTCCCCTACGAGCAGTACTTC.